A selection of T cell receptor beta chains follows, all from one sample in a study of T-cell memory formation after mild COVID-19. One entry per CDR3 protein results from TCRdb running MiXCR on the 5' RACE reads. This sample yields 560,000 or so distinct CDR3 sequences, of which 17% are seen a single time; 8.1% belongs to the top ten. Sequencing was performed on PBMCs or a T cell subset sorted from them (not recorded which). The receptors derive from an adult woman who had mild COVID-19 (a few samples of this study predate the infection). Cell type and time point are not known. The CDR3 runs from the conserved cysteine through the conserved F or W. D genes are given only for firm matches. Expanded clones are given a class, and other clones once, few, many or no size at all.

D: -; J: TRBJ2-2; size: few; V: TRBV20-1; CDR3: CSAPDYTGELFF; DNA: TGCAGTGCTCCCGACTACACCGGGGAGCTGTTTTTT
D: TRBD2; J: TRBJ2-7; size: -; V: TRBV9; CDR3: CASSAAAGEYEQYF; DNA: TGTGCCAGCAGCGCGGCAGCGGGGGAGTACGAGCAGTACTTC
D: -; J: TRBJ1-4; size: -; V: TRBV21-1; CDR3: CASSKGSGGGNKLFF; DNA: TGTGCCAGCAGCAAAGGATCGGGGGGAGGGAACAAACTGTTTTTT
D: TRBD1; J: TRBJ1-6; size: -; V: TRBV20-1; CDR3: CSLDRDITYNSPLHF; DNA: TGCAGCTTAGACAGGGACATCACCTATAATTCACCCCTCCACTTT
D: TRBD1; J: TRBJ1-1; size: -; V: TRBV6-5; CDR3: CASSPRQGSAEAFF; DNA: TGTGCCAGCAGTCCCCGACAGGGGAGCGCTGAAGCTTTCTTT
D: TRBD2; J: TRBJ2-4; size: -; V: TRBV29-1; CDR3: CSAGLAGAKNIQYF; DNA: TGCAGCGCAGGACTAGCGGGAGCCAAAAACATTCAGTACTTC
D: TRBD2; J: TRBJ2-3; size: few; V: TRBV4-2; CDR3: CASSQGFGTSGTDTQYF; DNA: TGTGCCAGCAGCCAAGGTTTTGGGACTAGCGGCACAGATACGCAGTATTTT
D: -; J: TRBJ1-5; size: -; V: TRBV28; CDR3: CASRLRGQPQHF; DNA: TGTGCCAGCAGACTTCGTGGTCAGCCCCAGCATTTT
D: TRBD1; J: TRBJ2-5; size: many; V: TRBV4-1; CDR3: CASSQEGNPTGVETQYF; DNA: TGCGCCAGCAGCCAAGAGGGTAACCCGACAGGGGTTGAGACCCAGTACTTC
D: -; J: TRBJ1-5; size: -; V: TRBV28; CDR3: CASSPPRVRQPQHF; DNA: TGTGCCAGCAGTCCACCGCGGGTACGACAGCCCCAGCATTTT
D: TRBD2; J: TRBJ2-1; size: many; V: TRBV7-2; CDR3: CASSSSGRGEQFF; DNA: TGTGCCAGCAGCTCTAGCGGGAGGGGTGAGCAGTTCTTC
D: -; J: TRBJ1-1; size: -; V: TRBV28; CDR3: CASKGGLMNTEAFF; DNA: TGTGCCAGCAAGGGGGGGCTCATGAACACTGAAGCTTTCTTT
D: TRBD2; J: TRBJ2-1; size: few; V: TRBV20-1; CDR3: CSARNPPSGKYNEQFF; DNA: TGCAGTGCTAGAAACCCACCTAGCGGGAAGTACAATGAGCAGTTCTTC
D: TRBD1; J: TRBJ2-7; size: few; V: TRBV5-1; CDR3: CASSLGTGTGGNEQYF; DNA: TGCGCCAGCAGCTTGGGTACCGGGACAGGGGGGAACGAGCAGTACTTC
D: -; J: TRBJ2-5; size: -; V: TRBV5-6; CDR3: CASSWEERETQYF; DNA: TGTGCCAGCAGCTGGGAGGAAAGAGAGACCCAGTACTTC
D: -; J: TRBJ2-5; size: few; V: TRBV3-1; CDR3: CASSRAQREETQYF; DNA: TGTGCCAGCAGCCGGGCCCAGCGGGAAGAGACCCAGTACTTC
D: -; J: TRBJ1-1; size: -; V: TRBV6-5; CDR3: CASSGRGTEAFF; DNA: TGTGCCAGCAGCGGACGAGGAACTGAAGCTTTCTTT
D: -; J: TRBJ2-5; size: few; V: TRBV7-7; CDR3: CARGGPQETQYF; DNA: TGTGCCAGGGGGGGGCCTCAAGAGACCCAGTACTTC
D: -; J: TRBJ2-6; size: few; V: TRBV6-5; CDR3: CASSLDFFSGANVLTF; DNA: TGTGCCAGCAGTTTGGACTTCTTCTCTGGGGCCAACGTCCTGACTTTC
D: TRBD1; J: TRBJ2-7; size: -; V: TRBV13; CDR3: CASSFAGTGQSYEQYF; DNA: TGTGCCAGCAGCTTTGCCGGGACAGGGCAGTCCTACGAGCAGTACTTC
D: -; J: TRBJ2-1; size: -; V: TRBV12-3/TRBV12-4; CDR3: CASSNYANEQFF; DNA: TGTGCCAGCAGCAACTACGCTAATGAGCAGTTCTTC
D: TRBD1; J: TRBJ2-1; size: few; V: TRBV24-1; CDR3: CATSGDRDQYNEQFF; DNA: TGTGCCACCAGTGGGGACAGGGACCAGTACAATGAGCAGTTCTTC
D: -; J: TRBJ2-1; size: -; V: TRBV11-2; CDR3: CASSSLTRLDSVNEQFF; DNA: TGTGCCAGCAGCTCCTTAACTAGACTAGATTCCGTCAATGAGCAGTTCTTC
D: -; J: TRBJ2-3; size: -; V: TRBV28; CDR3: CASSLLGSSGGPMYTDTQYF; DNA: TGTGCCAGCAGTTTACTAGGTTCATCGGGCGGTCCGATGTACACAGATACGCAGTATTTT
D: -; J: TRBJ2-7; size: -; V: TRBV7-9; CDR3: CASSPFQNEQYF; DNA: TGTGCCAGCAGCCCTTTTCAGAACGAGCAGTACTTC
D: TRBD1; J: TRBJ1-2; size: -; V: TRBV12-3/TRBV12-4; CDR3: CASSSRQGFDGYTF; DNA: TGTGCCAGCAGTTCACGACAGGGGTTCGATGGCTACACCTTC
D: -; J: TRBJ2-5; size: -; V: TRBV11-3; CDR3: CASSLRAEGQETQYF; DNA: TGTGCCAGCAGCCTCCGTGCGGAGGGTCAAGAGACCCAGTACTTC
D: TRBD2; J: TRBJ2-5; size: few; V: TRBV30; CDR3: CAWSGVLAGGPETQYF; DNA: TGTGCCTGGAGTGGGGTACTAGCGGGAGGGCCAGAGACCCAGTACTTC
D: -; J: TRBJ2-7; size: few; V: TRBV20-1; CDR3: CSAMVWVTSYEQYF; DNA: TGCAGTGCTATGGTGTGGGTAACCTCCTACGAGCAGTACTTC
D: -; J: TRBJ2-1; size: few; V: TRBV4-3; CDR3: CASSQDALARNNEQFF; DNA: TGCGCCAGCAGCCAAGATGCCCTAGCGCGCAACAATGAGCAGTTCTTC
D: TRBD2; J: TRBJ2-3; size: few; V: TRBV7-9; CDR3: CASSPGLAGPDTQYF; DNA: TGTGCCAGCAGCCCTGGACTAGCGGGGCCAGATACGCAGTATTTT
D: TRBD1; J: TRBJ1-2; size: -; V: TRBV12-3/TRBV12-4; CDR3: CASGQGASARGYTF; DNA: TGTGCCAGCGGACAGGGGGCCTCTGCACGGGGCTACACATTC
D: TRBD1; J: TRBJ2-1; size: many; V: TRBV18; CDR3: CASSPLGQGGNEQFF; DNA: TGTGCCAGCTCACCATTGGGACAGGGTGGTAATGAGCAGTTCTTC
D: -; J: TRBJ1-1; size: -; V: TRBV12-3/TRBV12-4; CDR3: CASSHNTVEAFF; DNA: TGTGCCAGCAGTCATAATACGGTTGAAGCTTTCTTT
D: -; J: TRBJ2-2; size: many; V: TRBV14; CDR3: CASSPQGTGELFF; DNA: TGTGCCAGCAGTCCTCAGGGAACCGGGGAGCTGTTTTTT
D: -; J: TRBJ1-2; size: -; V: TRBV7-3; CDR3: CASSLKPDSLEGYTF; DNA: TGTGCCAGCAGCTTAAAGCCCGACTCTCTAGAGGGCTACACCTTC
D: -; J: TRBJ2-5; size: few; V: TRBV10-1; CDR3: CASRMRPPGIFRETQYF; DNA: TGCGCCAGCAGGATGAGACCTCCAGGGATTTTCAGAGAGACCCAGTACTTC
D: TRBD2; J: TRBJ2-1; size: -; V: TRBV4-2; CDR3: CASSQGVLAAARIF; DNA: TGTGCCAGCAGCCAAGGAGTACTAGCGGCCGCCCGGATCTTC
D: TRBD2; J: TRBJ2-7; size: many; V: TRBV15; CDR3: CATSRDPSGSEQYF; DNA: TGTGCCACCAGCAGAGATCCTAGCGGGTCCGAGCAGTACTTC
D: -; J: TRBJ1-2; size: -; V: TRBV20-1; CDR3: CSARDGRANYGYTF; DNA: TGCAGTGCTAGAGACGGACGAGCTAACTATGGCTACACCTTC
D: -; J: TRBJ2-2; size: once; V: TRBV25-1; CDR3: CASSEWRDTGELFF; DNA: TGTGCCAGCAGTGAGTGGAGGGACACCGGGGAGCTGTTTTTT